One and the same sample provided the 9 T cell receptor beta chains below, sequenced in a study of blood T cell repertoires in COVID-19. Produced via immunoSEQ multiplex PCR; TCRdb's table is partial and in-frame only. Of about 120,000 clones listed, around 85% are singletons. Source material: peripheral blood. Every receptor here comes from a man aged 65 to 85 who had recovered from COVID-19.

The J gene is TRBJ1-1, the V gene TRBV11-2; possibly TRBD1 for D (6 bases). The CDR3 runs to 16 residues. V dropped 4 bases and J dropped 3 bases, with 18 bases sitting between them. Germline V gene lookup returns CDR1 SGHAT and CDR2 FQNNGV. The CDR3, as DNA: TGTGCCAGCAGCTCCGGACCAGGGGTAAGGTACACTGAAGCTTTCTTT. Amino acids: CASSSGPGVRYTEAFF.

Turning to this clone: At the DNA level, this CDR3 is encoded by other sequences in the same sample as well. The genes are TRBV7-2 and TRBJ2-7; tentatively, D is TRBD1 (6 bases). This CDR3 has 13 residues. V shed 1 base and J shed 5 bases, with 9 bases lying between them. Germline assignment: CDR1 SGHTA and CDR2 FQGNSA. The CDR3 spells CASSLEQGNEQYF. The CDR3 DNA reads as TGTGCCAGCAGCTTAGAACAGGGTAACGAGCAGTACTTC. The variable domain in full, with the rest retrieved from reference TRBV7-2 and TRBJ2-7, is GAGVSQSPSNKVTEKGKDVELRCDPISGHTALYWYRQSLGQGLEFLIYFQGNSAPDKSGLPSDRFSAERTGGSVSTLTIQRTQQEDSAVYLCASSLEQGNEQYFGPGTRLTVT.

In its sample, this clone was seen once. The chain uses TRBV4-2 and TRBJ1-4; tentative D call: TRBD1 (5 bases). The CDR3 extends over 15 amino acids. Trimming stripped 3 bases from V and 3 bases from J, with 11 bases between. Germline V gene sequence: CDR1 LGHNA, CDR2 YNFKEQ. The CDR3 protein is CASSHQGHANEKLFF. Written as DNA, the CDR3 is TGTGCCAGCAGCCACCAAGGACATGCTAATGAAAAACTGTTTTTT.

CDR3 residues: CASSAEPRHQETQYF. CDR3 bases: TGTGCCAGCAGCGCGGAACCACGTCACCAAGAGACCCAGTACTTC. The chain is built from TRBV7-8 and TRBJ2-5, with D hard to call. V lost 5 bases and J 0 bases, leaving 13 bases between the germline ends. The CDR3 covers 15 residues. Germline V gene sequence: CDR1 SGHVS, CDR2 FQNEAQ.

This clone was seen a handful of times. This rearrangement joins TRBV27 to TRBJ1-1; D is unclear. The CDR3 is 9 amino acids. From germline, CDR1 is MNHEY and CDR2 SMNVEV (reference sequence). The germline V and J ends were trimmed by 5 bases and 7 bases, with 2 bases remaining between them. The CDR3 nucleotides are TGTGCCAGCAGTCGTGAAGCTTTCTTT. Encoded protein: CASSREAFF.

CDR3 sequence: CASSLVLGGADTQYF. The CDR3 DNA sequence: TGTGCCAGCAGCTTAGTACTAGGAGGAGCAGATACGCAGTATTTT. The V gene is TRBV11-2, the J gene TRBJ2-3; weak D call: TRBD2 (5 bases). The V end was cut by 1 base, the J end by 4 bases, with 12 bases between. The V gene's germline CDR1 is SGHAT and CDR2 FQNNGV. The CDR3 is 15 amino acids.

The chain carries TRBV6-5 and TRBJ1-2; no firm D call. The germline CDR1 and CDR2 sequences are MNHEY and SVGAGI. This CDR3 is built from 13 residues. The ends were cut back, 6 bases at V and 7 bases at J, with 15 bases in the middle. CDR3 coding DNA: TGTGCCAGCAGGAGGGAGGACTTCGGTGGCTACACCTTC. It translates to CASRREDFGGYTF.

This clone was picked up one time. V gene TRBV6-2 or TRBV6-3 combines with J gene TRBJ1-1; a weak D match, TRBD1 (5 bases). V was clipped by 0 bases and J by 5 bases, with 10 bases between them. The CDR3 length is 14 residues. Germline CDR1 MNHEY, CDR2 SVGEGT. CDR3 in DNA: TGTGCCAGCAGTTACTCCGGGGGTCGGACTGAAGCTTTCTTT. Translated: CASSYSGGRTEAFF.

This clone was seen a single time. The gene calls are TRBV21-1 and TRBJ1-2. TRBV21-1 is a recognized pseudogene. The CDR3 has 14 residues. DNA for the CDR3: TGTGCCAGCAGCAAAGAAGAGGGCGTGAATGGCTACACCTTC. Its protein product is CASSKEEGVNGYTF.